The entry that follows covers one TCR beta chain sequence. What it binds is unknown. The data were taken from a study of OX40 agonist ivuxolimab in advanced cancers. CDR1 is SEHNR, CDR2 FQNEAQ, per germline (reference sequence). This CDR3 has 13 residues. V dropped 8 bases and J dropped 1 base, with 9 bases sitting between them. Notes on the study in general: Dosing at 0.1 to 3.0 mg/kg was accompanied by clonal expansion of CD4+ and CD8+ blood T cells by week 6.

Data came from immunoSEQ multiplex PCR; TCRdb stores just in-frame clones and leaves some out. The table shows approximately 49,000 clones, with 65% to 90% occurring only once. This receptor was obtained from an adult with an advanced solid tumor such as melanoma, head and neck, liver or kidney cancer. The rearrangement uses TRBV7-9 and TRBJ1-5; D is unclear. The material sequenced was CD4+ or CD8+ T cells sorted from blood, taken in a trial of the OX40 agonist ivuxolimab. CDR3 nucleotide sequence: TGTGCCAGCCCCGGGGTAAGCAATCAGCCCCAGCATTTT. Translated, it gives CASPGVSNQPQHF.